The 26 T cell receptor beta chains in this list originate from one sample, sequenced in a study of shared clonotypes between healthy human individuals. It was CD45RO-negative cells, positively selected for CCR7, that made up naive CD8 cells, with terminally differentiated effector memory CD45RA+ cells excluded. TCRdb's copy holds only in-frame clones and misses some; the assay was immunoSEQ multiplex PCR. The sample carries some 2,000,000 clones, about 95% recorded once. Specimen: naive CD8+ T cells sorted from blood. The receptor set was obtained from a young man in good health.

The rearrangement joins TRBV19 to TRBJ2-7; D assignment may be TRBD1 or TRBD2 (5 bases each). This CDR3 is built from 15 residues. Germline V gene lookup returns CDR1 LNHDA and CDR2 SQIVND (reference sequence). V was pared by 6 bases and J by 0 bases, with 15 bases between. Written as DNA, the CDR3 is TGTGCCAGTAGCCCCCGGGACGGGGCCTCCTACGAGCAGTACTTC. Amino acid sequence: CASSPRDGASYEQYF.

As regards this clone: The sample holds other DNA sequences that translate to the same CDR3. The CDR3 loop reads CASSYSPGGGEQYF. As DNA, the CDR3 is TGTGCCAGCAGTTACTCTCCAGGGGGCGGCGAGCAGTACTTC. The chain links TRBV6-5 to TRBJ2-7; 8 positions match TRBD1. The J segment lost 6 bases and the V segment lost 0 bases, leaving 4 bases of the junction unmatched. The CDR3 has 14 residues. CDR1 is MNHEY, CDR2 SVGAGI, per germline.

The CDR3 DNA sequence: TGTGCCAGCTCACCACGAGAGGGGCGTTCAACTAATGAAAAACTGTTTTTT. It is translated as CASSPREGRSTNEKLFF. The V and J genes are TRBV18 and TRBJ1-4, with D possibly TRBD1 on 5 matching bases. This CDR3 is built from 17 residues. Germline V gene data show CDR1 as KGHSH and CDR2 as LQKENI. V lost 1 base to trimming and J lost 0 bases, with 12 bases between them.

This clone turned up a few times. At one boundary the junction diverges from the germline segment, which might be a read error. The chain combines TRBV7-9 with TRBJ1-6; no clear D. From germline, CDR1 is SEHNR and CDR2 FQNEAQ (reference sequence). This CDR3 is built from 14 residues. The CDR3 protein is CASSLGGYNSPLHF. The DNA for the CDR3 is TGTGCCAGCAGCTTAGGAGGGTATAACTCACCCCTCCACTTT.

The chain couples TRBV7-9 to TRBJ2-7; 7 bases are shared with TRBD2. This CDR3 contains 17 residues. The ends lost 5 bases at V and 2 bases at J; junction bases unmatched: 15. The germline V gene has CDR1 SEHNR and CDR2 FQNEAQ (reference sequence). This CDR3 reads CASSPSGGVEWAYEQYF. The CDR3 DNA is TGTGCCAGCAGCCCTAGCGGAGGGGTAGAATGGGCCTACGAGCAGTACTTC.

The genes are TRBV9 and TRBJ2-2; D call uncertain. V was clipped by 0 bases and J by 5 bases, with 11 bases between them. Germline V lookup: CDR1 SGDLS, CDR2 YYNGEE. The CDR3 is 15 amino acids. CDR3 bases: TGTGCCAGCAGCGTAGGACCGCCGTGGACCGGGGAGCTGTTTTTT. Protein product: CASSVGPPWTGELFF.

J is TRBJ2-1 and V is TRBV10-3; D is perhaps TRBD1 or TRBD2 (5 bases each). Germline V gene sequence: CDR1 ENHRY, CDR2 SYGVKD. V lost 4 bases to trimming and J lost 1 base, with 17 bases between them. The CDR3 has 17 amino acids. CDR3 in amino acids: CAISVLGEGYSYNEQFF. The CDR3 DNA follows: TGTGCCATCAGTGTGTTGGGGGAAGGATATTCCTACAATGAGCAGTTCTTC.

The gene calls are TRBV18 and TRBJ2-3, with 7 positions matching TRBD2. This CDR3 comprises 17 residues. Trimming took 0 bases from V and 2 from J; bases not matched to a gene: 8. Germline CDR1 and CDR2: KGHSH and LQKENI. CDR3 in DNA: TGTGCCAGCTCACCACCGGGGGGGAGTCTCTACACAGATACGCAGTATTTT. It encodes CASSPPGGSLYTDTQYF.

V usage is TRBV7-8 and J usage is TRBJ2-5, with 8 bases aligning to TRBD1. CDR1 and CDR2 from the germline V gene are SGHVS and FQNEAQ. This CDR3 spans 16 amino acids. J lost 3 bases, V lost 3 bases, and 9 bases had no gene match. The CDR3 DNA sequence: TGTGCCAGCAGCTTTCCAACGACAGGGGCTGAAGAGACCCAGTACTTC. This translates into CASSFPTTGAEETQYF.

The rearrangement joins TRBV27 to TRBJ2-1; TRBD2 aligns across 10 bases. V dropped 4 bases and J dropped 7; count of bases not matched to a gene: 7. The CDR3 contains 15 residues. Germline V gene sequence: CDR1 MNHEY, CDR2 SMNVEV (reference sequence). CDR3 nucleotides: TGTGCCAGCAGTTATAGCGGGAGGCAGTCAAATGAGCAGTTCTTC. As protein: CASSYSGRQSNEQFF.

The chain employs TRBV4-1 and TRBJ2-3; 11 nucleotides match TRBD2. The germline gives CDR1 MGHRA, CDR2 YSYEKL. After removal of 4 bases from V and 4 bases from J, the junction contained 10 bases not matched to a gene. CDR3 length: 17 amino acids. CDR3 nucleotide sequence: TGCGCCAGCAGCCTTTTCTTAGCGGGGGGGCCTTCAGATACGCAGTATTTT. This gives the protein CASSLFLAGGPSDTQYF.

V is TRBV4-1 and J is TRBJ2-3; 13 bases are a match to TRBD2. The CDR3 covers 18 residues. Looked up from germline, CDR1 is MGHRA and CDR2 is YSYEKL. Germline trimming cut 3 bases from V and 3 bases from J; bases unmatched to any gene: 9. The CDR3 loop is CASSHRLAGGFETDTQYF. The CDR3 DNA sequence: TGCGCCAGCAGCCACCGACTAGCGGGGGGCTTTGAGACAGATACGCAGTATTTT.

The CDR3 sequence: CARYGAGRSPERDTQYF. DNA of the CDR3: TGTGCCAGGTATGGGGCCGGCCGGAGCCCGGAAAGAGATACGCAGTATTTT. The rearrangement joins TRBV2 to TRBJ2-3, with a possible D match to TRBD1 (5 bases). The CDR3 is 17 amino acids. Germline loops: CDR1 SNHLY, CDR2 FYNNEI. V lost 9 bases to trimming and J lost 5 bases, with 27 bases between them.

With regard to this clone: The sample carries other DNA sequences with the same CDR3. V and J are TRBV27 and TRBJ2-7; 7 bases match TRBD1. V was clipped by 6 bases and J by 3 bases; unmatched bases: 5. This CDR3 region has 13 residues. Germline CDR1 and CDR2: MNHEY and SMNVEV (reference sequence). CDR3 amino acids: CASSLGTVYEQYF. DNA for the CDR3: TGTGCCAGCAGCCTCGGGACAGTCTACGAGCAGTACTTC.

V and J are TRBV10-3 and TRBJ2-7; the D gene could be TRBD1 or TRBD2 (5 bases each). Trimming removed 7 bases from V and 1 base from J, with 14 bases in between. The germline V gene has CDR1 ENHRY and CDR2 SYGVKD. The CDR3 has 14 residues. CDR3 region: CAITRDGYSYEQYF. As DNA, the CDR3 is TGTGCCATCACCCGGGACGGATATTCCTACGAGCAGTACTTC.

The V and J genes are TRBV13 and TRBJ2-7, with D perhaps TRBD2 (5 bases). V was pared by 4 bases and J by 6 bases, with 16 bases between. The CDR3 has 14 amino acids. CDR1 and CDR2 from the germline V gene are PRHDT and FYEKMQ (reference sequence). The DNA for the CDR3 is TGTGCCAGCAGCTACGGGAACCGAGTCATCGAGCAGTACTTC. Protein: CASSYGNRVIEQYF.

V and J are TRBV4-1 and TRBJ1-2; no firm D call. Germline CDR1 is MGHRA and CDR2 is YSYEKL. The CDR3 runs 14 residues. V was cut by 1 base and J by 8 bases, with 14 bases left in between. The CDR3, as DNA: TGCGCCAGCAGCCAAGTAGGCGGACCCGGGGGCTACACCTTC. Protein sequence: CASSQVGGPGGYTF.

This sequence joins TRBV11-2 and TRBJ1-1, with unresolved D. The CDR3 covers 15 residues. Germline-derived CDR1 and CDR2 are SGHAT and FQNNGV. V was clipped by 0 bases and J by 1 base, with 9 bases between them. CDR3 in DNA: TGTGCCAGCAGCTTAGAGGGGAGCTCGAACACTGAAGCTTTCTTT. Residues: CASSLEGSSNTEAFF.

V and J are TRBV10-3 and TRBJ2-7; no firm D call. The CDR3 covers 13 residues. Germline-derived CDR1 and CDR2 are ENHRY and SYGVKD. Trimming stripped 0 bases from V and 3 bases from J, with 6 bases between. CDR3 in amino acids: CAISESNGYEQYF. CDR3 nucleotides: TGTGCCATCAGTGAGTCAAACGGCTACGAGCAGTACTTC.

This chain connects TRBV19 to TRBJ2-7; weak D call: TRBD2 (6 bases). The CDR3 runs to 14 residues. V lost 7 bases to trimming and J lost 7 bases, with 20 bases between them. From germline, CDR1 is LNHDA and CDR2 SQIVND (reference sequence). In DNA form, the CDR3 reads TGTGCCAGTACCCTCACGGGGGACGGGAGTGAGCAGTACTTC. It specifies CASTLTGDGSEQYF.

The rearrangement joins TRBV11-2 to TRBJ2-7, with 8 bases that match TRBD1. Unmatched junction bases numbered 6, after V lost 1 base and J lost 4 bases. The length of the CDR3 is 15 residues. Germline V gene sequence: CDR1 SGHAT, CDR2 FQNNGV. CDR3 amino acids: CASSLGTGQVYEQYF. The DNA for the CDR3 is TGTGCCAGCAGCTTAGGGACAGGGCAGGTATACGAGCAGTACTTC.

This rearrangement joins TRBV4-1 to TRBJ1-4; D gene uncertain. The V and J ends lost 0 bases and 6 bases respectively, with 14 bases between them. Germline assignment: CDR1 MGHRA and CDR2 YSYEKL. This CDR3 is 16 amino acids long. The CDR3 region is CASSQDSGVVYEKLFF. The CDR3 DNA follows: TGCGCCAGCAGCCAAGATTCAGGCGTTGTTTATGAAAAACTGTTTTTT.

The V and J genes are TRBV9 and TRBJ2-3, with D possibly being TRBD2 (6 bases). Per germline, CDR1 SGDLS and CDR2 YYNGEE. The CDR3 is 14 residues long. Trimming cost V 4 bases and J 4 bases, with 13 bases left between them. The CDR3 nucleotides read TGTGCCAGCAGCTCGGGACTCGCCCCAGATACGCAGTATTTT. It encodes CASSSGLAPDTQYF.

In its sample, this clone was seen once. The DNA for the CDR3 is TGTGCCAGCACTCAAGGGGGACAGGGGACCTACATTTCCTACAATGAGCAGTTCTTC. Translated: CASTQGGQGTYISYNEQFF. The chain carries TRBV2 and TRBJ2-1; TRBD1 matches at 10 bases. Trimming at V came to 7 bases and at J to 1 base, leaving 16 bases not matched to a gene. CDR3 size: 19 residues. Germline V lookup: CDR1 SNHLY, CDR2 FYNNEI.

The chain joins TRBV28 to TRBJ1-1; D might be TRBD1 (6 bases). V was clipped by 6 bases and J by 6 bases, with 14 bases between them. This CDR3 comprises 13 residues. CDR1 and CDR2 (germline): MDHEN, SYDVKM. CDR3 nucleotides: TGTGCCAGCAGCCAAACAGGGTGGTCTGAAGCTTTCTTT. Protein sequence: CASSQTGWSEAFF.

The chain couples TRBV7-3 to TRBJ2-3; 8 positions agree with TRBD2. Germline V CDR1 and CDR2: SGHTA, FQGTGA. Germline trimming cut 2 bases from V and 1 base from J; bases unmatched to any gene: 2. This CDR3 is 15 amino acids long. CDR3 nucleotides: TGTGCCAGCAGCTTAGAAGCGGGAGGCACAGATACGCAGTATTTT. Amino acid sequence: CASSLEAGGTDTQYF.